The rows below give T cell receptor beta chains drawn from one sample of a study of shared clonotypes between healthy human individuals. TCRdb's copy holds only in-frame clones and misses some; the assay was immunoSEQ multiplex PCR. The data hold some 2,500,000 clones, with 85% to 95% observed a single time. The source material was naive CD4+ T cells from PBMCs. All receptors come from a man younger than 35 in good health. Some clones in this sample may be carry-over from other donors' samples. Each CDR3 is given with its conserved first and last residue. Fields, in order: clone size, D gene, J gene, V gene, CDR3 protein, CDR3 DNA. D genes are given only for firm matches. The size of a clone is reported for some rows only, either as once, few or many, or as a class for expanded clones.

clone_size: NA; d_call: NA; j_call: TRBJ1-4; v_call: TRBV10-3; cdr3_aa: CAISAGPQTNEKLFF; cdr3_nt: TGTGCCATCAGTGCCGGACCCCAAACTAATGAAAAACTGTTTTTT
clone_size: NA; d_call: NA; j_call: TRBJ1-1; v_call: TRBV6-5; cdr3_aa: CASSLGQVGRAFF; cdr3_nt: TGTGCCAGCAGCCTGGGGCAGGTCGGTCGAGCTTTCTTT
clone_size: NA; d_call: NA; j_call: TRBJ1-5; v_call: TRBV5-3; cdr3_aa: CARSLGGVSNQPQHF; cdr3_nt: TGTGCCAGAAGCTTGGGAGGGGTTAGCAATCAGCCCCAGCATTTT
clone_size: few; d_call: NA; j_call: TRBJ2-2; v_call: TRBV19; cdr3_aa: CASRRNTGELFF; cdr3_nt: TGTGCCAGTAGAAGGAACACCGGGGAGCTGTTTTTT
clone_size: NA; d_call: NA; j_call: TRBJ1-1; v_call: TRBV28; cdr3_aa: CASSLGTEAFF; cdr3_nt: TGTGCCAGCAGTTTAGGTACTGAAGCTTTCTTT
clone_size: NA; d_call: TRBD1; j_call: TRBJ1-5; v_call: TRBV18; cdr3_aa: CASSPTGTGVNQPQHF; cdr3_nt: TGTGCCAGCTCACCAACCGGGACAGGGGTAAATCAGCCCCAGCATTTT
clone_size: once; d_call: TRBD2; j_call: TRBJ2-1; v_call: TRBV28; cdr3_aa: CASTLAGDYVYNEQFF; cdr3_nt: TGTGCCAGCACCCTGGCTGGGGACTACGTCTACAATGAGCAGTTCTTC
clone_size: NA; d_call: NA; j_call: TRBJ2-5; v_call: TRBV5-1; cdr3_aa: CASSLNGASDWETQYF; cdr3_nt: TGCGCCAGCAGCTTGAACGGGGCTAGCGATTGGGAGACCCAGTACTTC
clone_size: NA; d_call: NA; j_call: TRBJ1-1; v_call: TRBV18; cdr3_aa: CASSPYLQATENTEAFF; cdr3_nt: TGTGCCAGCTCACCATATCTTCAGGCGACCGAGAACACTGAAGCTTTCTTT
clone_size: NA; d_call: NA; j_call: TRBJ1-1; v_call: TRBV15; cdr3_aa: CATSRDRGNTEAFF; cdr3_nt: TGTGCCACCAGCAGAGATAGGGGGAACACTGAAGCTTTCTTT
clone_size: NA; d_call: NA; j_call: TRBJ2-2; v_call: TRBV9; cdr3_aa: CASHGVNTGELFF; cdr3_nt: TGTGCCAGTCACGGAGTGAACACCGGGGAGCTGTTTTTT
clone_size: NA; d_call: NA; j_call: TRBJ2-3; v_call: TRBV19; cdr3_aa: CASSIAPGTDTQYF; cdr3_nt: TGTGCCAGTAGTATCGCGCCGGGCACAGATACGCAGTATTTT
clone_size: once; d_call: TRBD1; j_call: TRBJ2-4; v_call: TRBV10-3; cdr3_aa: CAISEARGLVKNIQYF; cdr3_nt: TGTGCCATCAGTGAGGCCAGGGGGCTTGTCAAAAACATTCAGTACTTC
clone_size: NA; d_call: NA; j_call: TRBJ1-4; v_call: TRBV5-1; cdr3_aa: CASSLGSLPHEKLFF; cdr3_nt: TGCGCCAGCAGCTTGGGCAGCCTCCCCCATGAAAAACTGTTTTTT
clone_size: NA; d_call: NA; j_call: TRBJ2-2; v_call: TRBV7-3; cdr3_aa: CASSSTQGIAGELFF; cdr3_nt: TGTGCCAGCAGCTCCACCCAGGGTATTGCCGGGGAGCTGTTTTTT
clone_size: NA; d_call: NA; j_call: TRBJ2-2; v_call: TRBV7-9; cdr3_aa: CASSLGGGKNTGELFF; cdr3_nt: TGTGCCAGCAGCTTAGGAGGGGGTAAAAACACCGGGGAGCTGTTTTTT
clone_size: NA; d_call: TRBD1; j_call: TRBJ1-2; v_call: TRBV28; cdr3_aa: CASSLKNRGGYTF; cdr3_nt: TGTGCCAGCAGTCTGAAAAACAGGGGCGGCTACACCTTC
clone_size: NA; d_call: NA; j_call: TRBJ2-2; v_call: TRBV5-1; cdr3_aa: CASSPVGAGSTGELFF; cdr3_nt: TGCGCCAGCAGCCCCGTAGGGGCGGGGAGCACCGGGGAGCTGTTTTTT
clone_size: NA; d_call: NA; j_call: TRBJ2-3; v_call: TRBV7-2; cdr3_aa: CASSLRSGITDTQYF; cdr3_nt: TGTGCCAGCAGCCTTCGCTCGGGAATTACAGATACGCAGTATTTT
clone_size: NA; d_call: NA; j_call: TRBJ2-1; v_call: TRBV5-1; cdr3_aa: CASSLVGGNEQFF; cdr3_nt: TGCGCCAGCAGCTTGGTTGGGGGAAATGAGCAGTTCTTC
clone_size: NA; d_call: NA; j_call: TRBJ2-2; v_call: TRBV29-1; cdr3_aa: CSAMGSATGELFF; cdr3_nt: TGCAGCGCCATGGGGTCGGCGACCGGGGAGCTGTTTTTT
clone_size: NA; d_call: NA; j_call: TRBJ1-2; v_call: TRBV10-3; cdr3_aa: CAISGGNGVAGYGYTF; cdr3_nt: TGTGCCATCAGTGGGGGGAATGGGGTTGCTGGCTATGGCTACACCTTC
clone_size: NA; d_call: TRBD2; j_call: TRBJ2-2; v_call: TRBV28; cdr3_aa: CASKLRERTGELFF; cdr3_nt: TGTGCCAGCAAGCTGCGGGAGCGCACCGGGGAGCTGTTTTTT
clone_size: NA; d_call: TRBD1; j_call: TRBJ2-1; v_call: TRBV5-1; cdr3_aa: CATGTGGYNEQFF; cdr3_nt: TGCGCCACCGGGACAGGGGGCTACAATGAGCAGTTCTTC
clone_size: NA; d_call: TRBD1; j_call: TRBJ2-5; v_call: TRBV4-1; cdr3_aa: CASSRGQGAQVETQYF; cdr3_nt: TGCGCCAGCAGCCGTGGACAGGGGGCCCAGGTAGAGACCCAGTACTTC
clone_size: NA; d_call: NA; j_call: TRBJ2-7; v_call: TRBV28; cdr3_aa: CASSSARGRSYEQYF; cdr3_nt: TGTGCCAGCAGTTCTGCCAGGGGACGCTCCTACGAGCAGTACTTC
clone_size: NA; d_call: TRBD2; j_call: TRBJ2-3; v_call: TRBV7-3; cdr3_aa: CASSSRGLAGVPDTQYF; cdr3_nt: TGTGCCAGCAGCTCCCGCGGACTAGCGGGAGTACCAGATACGCAGTATTTT
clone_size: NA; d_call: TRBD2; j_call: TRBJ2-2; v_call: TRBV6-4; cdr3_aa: CASSARTSGGNTGELFF; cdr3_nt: TGTGCCAGCAGTGCTCGCACTAGCGGGGGAAACACCGGGGAGCTGTTTTTT
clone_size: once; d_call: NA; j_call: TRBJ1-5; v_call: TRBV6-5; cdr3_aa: CASSYAFGANQPQHF; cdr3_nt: TGTGCCAGCAGTTACGCCTTCGGGGCTAATCAGCCCCAGCATTTT